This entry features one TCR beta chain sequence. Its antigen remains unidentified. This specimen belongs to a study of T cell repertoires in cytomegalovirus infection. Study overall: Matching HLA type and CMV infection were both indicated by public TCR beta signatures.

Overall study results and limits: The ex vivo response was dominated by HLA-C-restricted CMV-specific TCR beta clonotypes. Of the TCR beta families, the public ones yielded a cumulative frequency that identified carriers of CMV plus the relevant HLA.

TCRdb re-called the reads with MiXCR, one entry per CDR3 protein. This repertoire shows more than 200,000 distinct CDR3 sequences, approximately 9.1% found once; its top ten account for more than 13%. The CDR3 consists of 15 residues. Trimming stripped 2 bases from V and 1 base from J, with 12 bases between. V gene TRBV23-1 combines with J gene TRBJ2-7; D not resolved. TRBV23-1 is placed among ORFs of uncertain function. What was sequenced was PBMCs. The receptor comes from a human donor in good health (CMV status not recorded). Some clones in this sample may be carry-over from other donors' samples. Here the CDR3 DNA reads TGCGCCAGCAGTCAACAGTACCACCGGTCCTACGAGCAGTACTTC. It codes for CASSQQYHRSYEQYF.